The 2 T cell receptor beta chains below were found in one sample sequenced in a study of glioma-infiltrating T cells. The iRepertoire nested amplicon-rescue multiplex PCR amplified TCR alpha and beta CDR3s from RNA. MiXCR, run by TCRdb on the multiplex PCR reads, gives a single entry per CDR3 protein. This sample carries around 180,000 distinct CDR3 sequences, around 42% of them seen once, and the ten largest clones take over 4%. Sequencing input: glioma tissue, nonneoplastic brain tissue, or PBMCs (not recorded which). The receptors were sampled from a human donor with low-grade glioma or glioblastoma, undergoing nonglioma brain surgery, or in good health (not recorded which).

This clonotype was seen a handful of times. The rearrangement links TRBV5-1 to TRBJ2-7; the D gene is possibly TRBD2 (5 bases). This CDR3 is 13 amino acids long. The V end was cut by 3 bases, the J end by 3 bases, with 10 bases between. Germline loops: CDR1 SGHRS, CDR2 YFSETQ. CDR3 region: CASSSEAFYEQYF. DNA for the CDR3: TGCGCCAGCAGCTCGGAGGCATTCTACGAGCAGTACTTC.

In its sample, this clonotype was seen many times. The chain combines TRBV19 with TRBJ2-5; D call uncertain. Germline CDR1 is LNHDA and CDR2 is SQIVND (reference sequence). Trimming took off 9 bases at V and 5 bases at J, with 10 bases between the two ends. The CDR3 is made up of 11 amino acids. The CDR3 here is CASATEETQYF. The DNA for the CDR3 is TGTGCCAGCGCCACCGAGGAGACCCAGTACTTC. Complete variable domain (other parts from reference TRBV19 and TRBJ2-5): DGGITQSPKYLFRKEGQNVTLSCEQNLNHDAMYWYRQDPGQGLRLIYYSQIVNDFQKGDIAEGYSVSREKKESFPLTVTSAQKNPTAFYLCASATEETQYFGPGTRLLVL.